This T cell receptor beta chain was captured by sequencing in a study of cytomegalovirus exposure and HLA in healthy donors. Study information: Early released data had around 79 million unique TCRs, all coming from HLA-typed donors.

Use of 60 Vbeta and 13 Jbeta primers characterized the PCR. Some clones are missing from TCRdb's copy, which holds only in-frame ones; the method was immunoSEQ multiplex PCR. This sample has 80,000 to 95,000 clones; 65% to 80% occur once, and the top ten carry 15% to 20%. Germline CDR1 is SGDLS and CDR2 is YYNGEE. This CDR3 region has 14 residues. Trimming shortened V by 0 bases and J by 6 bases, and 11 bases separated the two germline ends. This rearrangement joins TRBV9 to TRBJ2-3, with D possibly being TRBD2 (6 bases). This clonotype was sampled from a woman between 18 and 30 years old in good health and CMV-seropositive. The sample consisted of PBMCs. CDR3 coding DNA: TGTGCCAGCAGCGTAGGGGACTCCCGGGATACGCAGTATTTT. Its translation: CASSVGDSRDTQYF.